These 13 T cell receptor beta chains share one sample of origin, sequenced in a study of shared clonotypes between healthy human individuals. The assay was immunoSEQ multiplex PCR, and TCRdb's table has in-frame clones only and misses some. This repertoire shows roughly 500,000 clones, approximately 95% found once; its top ten account for about 0.06%. Sequenced input: naive CD4+ T cells sorted from blood. The subset denotes: CD45RA+ positively selected. All receptors derive from a woman in her twenties or thirties in good health.

The rearrangement joins TRBV7-8 to TRBJ1-5; D might be TRBD1 (5 bases). From germline, CDR1 is SGHVS and CDR2 FQNEAQ. V was cut by 5 bases and J by 0 bases, with 11 bases left in between. The CDR3 has 15 residues. The CDR3 spells CASSPDRYSNQPQHF. CDR3 nucleotide sequence: TGTGCCAGCAGCCCCGACAGATATAGCAATCAGCCCCAGCATTTT.

The chain carries TRBV5-1 and TRBJ2-7; 7 bases line up with TRBD2. With V trimmed by 2 bases and J by 4 bases, 6 bases remained unmatched. The germline V gene has CDR1 SGHRS and CDR2 YFSETQ. The CDR3 consists of 14 residues. As DNA, the CDR3 is TGCGCCAGCAGCTTTGGGGGGGTTCAGTACGAGCAGTACTTC. Encoded protein: CASSFGGVQYEQYF.

This chain links TRBV5-5 with TRBJ1-5, with D possibly matching TRBD1 (5 bases). Trimming took off 2 bases at V and 1 base at J, with 7 bases between the two ends. The germline gives CDR1 SGHKS, CDR2 YYEKEE (reference sequence). The CDR3 totals 14 residues. CDR3 protein: CASSFGGSNQPQHF. The CDR3 DNA sequence: TGTGCCAGCAGCTTCGGGGGGAGCAATCAGCCCCAGCATTTT.

The gene calls are TRBV7-8 and TRBJ2-7, with a weak D call TRBD1 (5 bases). Germline V lookup: CDR1 SGHVS, CDR2 FQNEAQ. CDR3 length: 14 amino acids. Trimming left V 2 bases short and J 3 bases short, with 11 bases between. DNA of the CDR3: TGTGCCAGCAGCTTAACAGACAGTCTCTACGAGCAGTACTTC. Protein product: CASSLTDSLYEQYF.

V gene TRBV5-1 combines with J gene TRBJ1-5, with D possibly TRBD1 on 6 matching bases. Trimming cost V 4 bases and J 4 bases, with 9 bases left between them. Germline assignment: CDR1 SGHRS and CDR2 YFSETQ. This CDR3 has 13 amino acids. The CDR3: CASSVDSNQPQHF. CDR3 coding DNA: TGCGCCAGCAGCGTGGACAGTAATCAGCCCCAGCATTTT.

This rearrangement joins TRBV15 to TRBJ1-2; no clear D. Germline V gene data show CDR1 as LNHNV and CDR2 as YYDKDF (reference sequence). The CDR3 extends over 13 amino acids. V lost 1 base to trimming and J lost 3 bases, with 6 bases between them. CDR3 in DNA: TGTGCCACCAGCAGAGTTGCCCACTATGGCTACACCTTC. This translates into CATSRVAHYGYTF.

The rearrangement joins TRBV7-2 to TRBJ2-5; 13 bases map to TRBD2. Germline-derived CDR1 and CDR2 are SGHTA and FQGNSA. Trimming cost V 5 bases and J 5 bases; bases outside gene matches: 8. The CDR3 covers 16 residues. The CDR3 is CASSRGLAGARETQYF. CDR3 nucleotides: TGTGCCAGCAGCCGAGGACTAGCGGGGGCACGGGAGACCCAGTACTTC.

This chain connects TRBV5-1 to TRBJ2-7, with 9 bases lining up with TRBD1. The CDR3 is 13 residues long. Germline values: CDR1 SGHRS, CDR2 YFSETQ. The V gene end was trimmed by 4 bases and the J gene end by 7 bases; junction bases not matched to a gene: 6. The CDR3: CASSHGQGREQYF. CDR3 bases: TGCGCCAGCAGCCATGGACAGGGGCGGGAGCAGTACTTC.

V is TRBV5-1 and J is TRBJ1-1; TRBD1 matches 10 bases. Germline lookup yields CDR1 SGHRS and CDR2 YFSETQ. The V segment lost 3 bases and the J segment 1 base; nucleotides outside the gene matches: 0. The CDR3 is 14 residues long. The CDR3 here is CASSWDRGNTEAFF. The CDR3 DNA sequence: TGCGCCAGCAGCTGGGACAGGGGGAACACTGAAGCTTTCTTT.

Details on this clone: The sample carries other DNA sequences with the same CDR3. The chain carries TRBV29-1 and TRBJ2-7; TRBD2 agrees at 8 bases. CDR3 length: 12 residues. V shed 6 bases and J 1 base; nucleotides not matched to a gene: 2. Germline lookup yields CDR1 SQVTM and CDR2 ANQGSEA. This CDR3 reads CSVGGGSYEQYF. DNA for the CDR3: TGCAGCGTCGGGGGGGGTTCCTACGAGCAGTACTTC.

This chain connects TRBV6-5 to TRBJ2-2, with TRBD1 matching over 7 bases. Germline V lookup: CDR1 MNHEY, CDR2 SVGAGI. Trimming removed 5 bases from V and 6 bases from J; junction bases left unmatched: 9. The CDR3 totals 15 residues. The CDR3 coding sequence is TGTGCCAGCAGTCCTACGACAGGGATCCCCGGGGAGCTGTTTTTT. This sequence encodes CASSPTTGIPGELFF.

This sequence joins TRBV7-3 and TRBJ2-1, with D uncertain. Trimming pared 2 bases from V and 6 bases from J, leaving 11 bases between. The CDR3 is made up of 14 amino acids. Germline assignment: CDR1 SGHTA and CDR2 FQGTGA. CDR3 DNA: TGTGCCAGCAGCTTATTAGGCCCTAGCAATGAGCAGTTCTTC. Protein product: CASSLLGPSNEQFF.

Points on this clone: The junction shows a germline mismatch at one end, possibly a read error. The rearrangement links TRBV28 to TRBJ2-7; D uncertain. The CDR3 consists of 14 residues. CDR1 is MDHEN, CDR2 SYDVKM, per germline. In DNA form, the CDR3 reads TGTGCCAGCAGTACCCCCGGGCCCTCCAACGAGCAGTACTTC. This encodes CASSTPGPSNEQYF.